The rows below give T cell receptor beta chains drawn from one sample of a study of post-analysis software for immune sequencing data. MiXCR, run by TCRdb on the PCR reads, gives a single entry per CDR3 protein. The sample shows 820,000 or so distinct CDR3 sequences, approximately 50% of them seen only once. The specimen sequenced was blood. Receptors were obtained from a girl aged 5-17 years with multiple sclerosis. CDR3s include the opening cysteine and the closing phenylalanine or tryptophan. A D gene is named only where the DNA matches it firmly. Size is omitted from some rows. Given values are once, few, many or a class for expanded clones.

size	V	J	D	CDR3	DNA
.	TRBV12-5	TRBJ2-3	.	CASGFEGTTDTQYF	TGTGCTAGTGGTTTCGAGGGAACCACAGATACGCAGTATTTT
.	TRBV7-2	TRBJ2-3	TRBD2	CASSLGWKRGASTDTQYF	TGTGCCAGCAGCTTAGGGTGGAAGCGGGGGGCTAGCACAGATACGCAGTATTTT
few	TRBV6-1	TRBJ2-3	TRBD2	CASSEARLAGTDTQYF	TGTGCCAGCAGTGAAGCTCGTCTAGCGGGTACAGATACGCAGTATTTT
.	TRBV7-9	TRBJ2-5	TRBD2	CASGRAMYQETQYF	TGTGCTAGCGGGAGGGCCATGTACCAAGAGACCCAGTACTTC
few	TRBV12-3/TRBV12-4	TRBJ1-4	.	CASSFSGGEKLFF	TGTGCCAGCAGTTTTTCGGGTGGGGAAAAACTGTTTTTT
.	TRBV29-1	TRBJ2-1	.	CSGRGQSREQFF	TGCAGCGGCCGAGGACAGTCAAGGGAGCAGTTCTTC
.	TRBV5-1	TRBJ2-5	.	CASSLIAWSRQETQYF	TGCGCCAGCAGCTTGATAGCGTGGTCAAGGCAAGAGACCCAGTACTTC
few	TRBV29-1	TRBJ2-7	.	CSAFTPGRHVEQYF	TGCAGCGCTTTTACCCCCGGCCGACATGTTGAGCAGTACTTC
.	TRBV5-1	TRBJ2-7	.	CASSFGGMYEQYF	TGCGCCAGCAGCTTTGGTGGTATGTACGAGCAGTACTTC
.	TRBV6-4	TRBJ2-6	TRBD2	CASSERGGSGANVLTF	TGTGCCAGCAGTGAGCGGGGGGGCTCTGGGGCCAACGTTCTGACTTTC
few	TRBV2	TRBJ2-5	.	CASSVLAVQETQYF	TGTGCCAGCAGTGTGTTGGCGGTCCAAGAGACCCAGTACTTC
.	TRBV10-3	TRBJ1-5	TRBD1	CAIRGGGGGNQPQHF	TGTGCCATCCGCGGGGGAGGGGGCGGCAATCAGCCCCAGCATTTT
.	TRBV20-1	TRBJ2-3	TRBD2	CSARDPLAGGADTQYF	TGCAGTGCTAGAGATCCCCTAGCGGGGGGGGCAGATACGCAGTATTTT
.	TRBV7-2	TRBJ1-2	.	CASSLGVSLGYTF	TGTGCCAGCAGCTTAGGTGTCAGCCTCGGCTACACCTTC
.	TRBV5-1	TRBJ2-3	.	CASSLAERAGTDTQYF	TGCGCCAGCAGCTTGGCGGAGCGGGCCGGCACAGATACGCAGTATTTT
few	TRBV20-1	TRBJ2-7	.	CSARGQRDEQYF	TGCAGTGCTAGGGGCCAGCGCGACGAGCAGTACTTC
few	TRBV5-1	TRBJ2-3	.	CASSPGHHTDTQYF	TGCGCCAGCAGTCCTGGACACCACACAGATACGCAGTATTTT
few	TRBV10-3	TRBJ2-1	.	CAHGRGGSYNEQFF	TGTGCCCACGGTAGGGGAGGCTCCTACAATGAGCAGTTCTTC
once	TRBV9	TRBJ2-7	.	CASSLRGRDSYEQYF	TGTGCCAGCAGCTTGAGAGGCAGGGATTCCTACGAGCAGTACTTC
.	TRBV28	TRBJ1-6	TRBD1	CASSTRDRANSPLHF	TGTGCCAGCAGTACTCGGGACAGGGCAAATTCACCCCTCCACTTT
few	TRBV20-1	TRBJ2-7	.	CRARSPGNSAEQYF	TGCCGTGCTAGGAGTCCAGGGAATTCCGCCGAGCAGTACTTC
few	TRBV7-2	TRBJ2-7	.	CASSPRLVYEQYF	TGTGCCAGCAGCCCAAGACTAGTCTACGAGCAGTACTTC
.	TRBV25-1	TRBJ2-1	TRBD1	CATRGGQGPNEQFF	TGTGCCACCAGGGGGGGACAGGGGCCCAATGAGCAGTTCTTC
.	TRBV5-5	TRBJ2-2	TRBD1	CASSPDRSNTGELFF	TGTGCCAGCAGCCCGGACAGGAGTAACACCGGGGAGCTGTTTTTT
.	TRBV11-2	TRBJ1-1	TRBD1	CASSSRTGLVNTEAFF	TGTGCCAGCAGCTCCCGGACAGGGTTGGTGAACACTGAAGCTTTCTTT
few	TRBV7-9	TRBJ1-1	.	CASSSLDTEAFF	TGTGCCAGCAGCTCTCTGGACACTGAAGCTTTCTTT
.	TRBV9	TRBJ2-7	.	CASSTANEQYF	TGTGCCAGCAGCACTGCAAACGAGCAGTACTTC
once	TRBV29-1	TRBJ2-7	.	CSVRGFTYNEQYF	TGCAGCGTTAGGGGGTTTACCTACAATGAGCAGTACTTC